The T cell receptor beta chain described here comes from a study of control samples from healthy donors and cancer patients. This CDR3 has 14 residues. The V and J ends lost 5 bases and 3 bases respectively, with 12 bases between them. Germline CDR1 KGHDR, CDR2 SFDVKD. The table came from immunoSEQ multiplex PCR; TCRdb's copy has only in-frame clones and leaves some out. The sample lists under 90,000 clones, roughly 92% occurring once. This clonotype originated in a woman in her sixties or seventies in good health. Sequenced material: blood. This chain links TRBV24-1 with TRBJ1-1; TRBD1 is a possible D gene (6 bases). CDR3 bases: TGTGCCACCAGTGGGGGGGGCCGAGACACTGAAGCTTTCTTT. It is translated as CATSGGGRDTEAFF.